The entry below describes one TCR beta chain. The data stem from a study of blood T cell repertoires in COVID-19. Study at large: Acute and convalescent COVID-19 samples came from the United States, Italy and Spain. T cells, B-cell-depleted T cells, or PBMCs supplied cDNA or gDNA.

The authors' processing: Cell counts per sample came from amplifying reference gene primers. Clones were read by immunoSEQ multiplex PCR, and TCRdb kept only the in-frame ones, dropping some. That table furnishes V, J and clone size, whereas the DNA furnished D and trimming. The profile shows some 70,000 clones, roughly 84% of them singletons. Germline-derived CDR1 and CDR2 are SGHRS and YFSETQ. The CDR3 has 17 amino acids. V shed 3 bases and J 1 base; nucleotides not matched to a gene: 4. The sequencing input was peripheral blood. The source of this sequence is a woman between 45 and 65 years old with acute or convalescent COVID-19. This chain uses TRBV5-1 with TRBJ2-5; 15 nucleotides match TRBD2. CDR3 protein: CASSSGLAGGLQETQYF. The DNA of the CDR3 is TGCGCCAGCAGCTCGGGACTAGCGGGGGGACTCCAAGAGACCCAGTACTTC.